The 8 T cell receptor beta chains reported below all come from one sample, sequenced in a study of T cell responses to AZD1222 COVID-19 vaccine. Sequencing was performed with immunoSEQ multiplex PCR; in TCRdb, only in-frame clones are kept and a portion is missing. Of some 150,000 clones detected, 93% appear once; the ten largest clones hold about 5.1%. Sequencing used peripheral blood, obtained on day 0 of AZD1222 vaccination. These receptors were obtained from an adult in good health.

The chain is built from TRBV7-9 and TRBJ2-2, with 8 bases matching TRBD1. The CDR3 has 16 residues. CDR1 and CDR2 from the germline V gene are SEHNR and FQNEAQ (reference sequence). Losses at the gene ends were 1 base for V and 2 bases for J; bases not matched to a gene: 3. The CDR3 DNA is TGTGCCAGCAGCTTAGTCAGGGGGCTCAACACCGGGGAGCTGTTTTTT. Translation: CASSLVRGLNTGELFF.

The chain links TRBV5-6 to TRBJ2-2; TRBD1 matches at 8 bases. J was trimmed by 1 base and V by 6 bases; bases with no gene match: 5. Per the germline V gene, CDR1 is SGHDT and CDR2 is YYEEEE. This CDR3 has 15 residues. CDR3 bases: TGTGCCAGCACCAAGACAGGGGTGAACACCGGGGAGCTGTTTTTT. As protein: CASTKTGVNTGELFF.

J is TRBJ1-1 and V is TRBV5-1; 9 nucleotides match TRBD1. CDR3 length: 14 amino acids. From germline, CDR1 is SGHRS and CDR2 YFSETQ. J gave up 4 bases and V 4 bases, and 5 bases lay outside the gene matches. CDR3: CASSADRGSTEAFF. CDR3 in DNA: TGCGCCAGCAGCGCGGACAGGGGCTCCACTGAAGCTTTCTTT.

This clone was counted between two and nine times. V is TRBV28 and J is TRBJ1-2; D gene ambiguous. This CDR3 comprises 14 residues. Trimming cost V 4 bases and J 1 base, with 10 bases left between them. Germline values: CDR1 MDHEN, CDR2 SYDVKM. The CDR3 DNA sequence: TGTGCCAGCAGTTCTTTGGGGAATAACTATGGCTACACCTTC. The encoded protein is CASSSLGNNYGYTF.

The chain has TRBV2 and TRBJ2-1; D unresolved. Germline CDR1 reads SNHLY; CDR2 reads FYNNEI. This CDR3 region has 11 residues. V lost 7 bases, J lost 8 bases, and 9 bases lay in between. The CDR3 loop is CASKFAYEQFF. CDR3 sequence (DNA): TGTGCCAGCAAGTTTGCTTATGAGCAGTTCTTC.

The CDR3 region is CASSVTFQETQYF. The DNA for the CDR3 is TGTGCCAGCAGCGTGACTTTCCAAGAGACCCAGTACTTC. The chain links TRBV9 to TRBJ2-5; D is undetermined. The CDR3 spans 13 residues. Per the germline V gene, CDR1 is SGDLS and CDR2 is YYNGEE. Trimming took off 2 bases at V and 1 base at J, with 6 bases between the two ends.

V gene TRBV5-8 combines with J gene TRBJ1-5, with a tentative D call TRBD1 (5 bases). The V gene's germline CDR1 is SGHTS and CDR2 YDEGEE. The CDR3 covers 15 residues. The V and J ends lost 8 bases and 4 bases respectively, with 19 bases between them. The CDR3 DNA follows: TGTGCCAGTCGTAACCGGGACCTCGGGAATCAGCCCCAGCATTTT. It codes for CASRNRDLGNQPQHF.

This clone was counted a single time. The chain couples TRBV7-2 to TRBJ1-2, with 9 bases matching TRBD1. The length of the CDR3 is 15 residues. The germline CDR1 and CDR2 sequences are SGHTA and FQGNSA. V trimming: 5 bases; J trimming: 5 bases; junction bases outside the gene matches: 9. Here the CDR3 reads CASSPQTGGRYGYTF. CDR3 sequence (DNA): TGTGCCAGCAGCCCCCAGACAGGGGGGAGGTATGGCTACACCTTC.